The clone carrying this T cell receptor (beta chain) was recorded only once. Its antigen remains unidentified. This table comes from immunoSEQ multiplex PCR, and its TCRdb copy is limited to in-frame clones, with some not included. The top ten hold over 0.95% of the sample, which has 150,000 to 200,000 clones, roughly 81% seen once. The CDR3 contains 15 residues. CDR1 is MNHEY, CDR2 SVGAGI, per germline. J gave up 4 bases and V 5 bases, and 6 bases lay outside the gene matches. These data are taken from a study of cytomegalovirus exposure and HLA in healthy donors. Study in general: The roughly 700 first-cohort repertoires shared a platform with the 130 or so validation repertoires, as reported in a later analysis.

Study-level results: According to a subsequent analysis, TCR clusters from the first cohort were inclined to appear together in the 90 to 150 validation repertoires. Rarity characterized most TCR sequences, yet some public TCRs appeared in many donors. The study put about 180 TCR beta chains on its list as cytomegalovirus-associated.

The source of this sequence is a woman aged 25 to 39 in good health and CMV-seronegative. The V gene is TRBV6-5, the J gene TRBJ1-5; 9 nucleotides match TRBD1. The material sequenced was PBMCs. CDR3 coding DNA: TGTGCCAGCAGTCCACAGGGGGCCGGGAATCAGCCCCAGCATTTT. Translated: CASSPQGAGNQPQHF.